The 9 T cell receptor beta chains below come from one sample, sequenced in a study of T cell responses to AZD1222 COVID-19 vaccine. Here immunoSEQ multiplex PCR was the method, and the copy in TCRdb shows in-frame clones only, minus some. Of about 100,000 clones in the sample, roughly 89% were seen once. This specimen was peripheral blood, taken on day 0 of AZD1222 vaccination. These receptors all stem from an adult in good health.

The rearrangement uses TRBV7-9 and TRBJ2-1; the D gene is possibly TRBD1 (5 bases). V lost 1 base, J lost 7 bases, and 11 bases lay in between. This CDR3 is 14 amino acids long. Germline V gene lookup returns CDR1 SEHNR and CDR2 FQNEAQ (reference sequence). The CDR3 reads CASSLEAGPNEQFF. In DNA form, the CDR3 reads TGTGCCAGCAGCTTAGAGGCAGGGCCTAATGAGCAGTTCTTC. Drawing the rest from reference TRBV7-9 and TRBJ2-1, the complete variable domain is DTGVSQNPRHKITKRGQNVTFRCDPISEHNRLYWYRQTLGQGPEFLTYFQNEAQLEKSRLLSDRFSAERPKGSFSTLEIQRTEQGDSAMYLCASSLEAGPNEQFFGPGTRLTVL.

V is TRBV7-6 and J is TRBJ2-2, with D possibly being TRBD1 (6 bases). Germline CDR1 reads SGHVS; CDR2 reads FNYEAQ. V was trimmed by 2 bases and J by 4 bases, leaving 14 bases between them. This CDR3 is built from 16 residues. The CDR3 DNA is TGTGCCAGCAGCTTATCGACAGGCGCGGGCACCGGGGAGCTGTTTTTT. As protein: CASSLSTGAGTGELFF.

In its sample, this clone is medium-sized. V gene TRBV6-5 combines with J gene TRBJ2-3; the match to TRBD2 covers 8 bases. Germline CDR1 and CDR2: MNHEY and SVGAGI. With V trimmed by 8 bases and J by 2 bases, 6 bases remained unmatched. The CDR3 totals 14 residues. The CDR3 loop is CASLVAGITDTQYF. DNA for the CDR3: TGTGCCAGCCTGGTAGCGGGGATCACAGATACGCAGTATTTT.

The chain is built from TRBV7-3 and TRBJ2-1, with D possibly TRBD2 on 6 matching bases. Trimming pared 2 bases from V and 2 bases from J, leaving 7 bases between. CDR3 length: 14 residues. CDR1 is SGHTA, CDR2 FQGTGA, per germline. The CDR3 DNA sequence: TGTGCCAGCAGCTTAGGAGGGACCTACAATGAGCAGTTCTTC. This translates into CASSLGGTYNEQFF.

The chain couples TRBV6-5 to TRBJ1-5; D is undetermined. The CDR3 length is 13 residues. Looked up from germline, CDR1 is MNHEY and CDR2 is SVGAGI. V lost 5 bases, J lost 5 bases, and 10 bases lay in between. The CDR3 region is CASSQIEYQPQHF. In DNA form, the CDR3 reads TGTGCCAGCAGTCAGATCGAATATCAGCCCCAGCATTTT.

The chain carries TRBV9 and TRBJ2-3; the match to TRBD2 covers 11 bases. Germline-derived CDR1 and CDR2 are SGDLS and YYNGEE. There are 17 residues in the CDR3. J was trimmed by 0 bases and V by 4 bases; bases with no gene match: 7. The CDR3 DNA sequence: TGTGCCAGCAGCACCCGGACTAGCGGGTACAGCACAGATACGCAGTATTTT. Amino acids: CASSTRTSGYSTDTQYF.

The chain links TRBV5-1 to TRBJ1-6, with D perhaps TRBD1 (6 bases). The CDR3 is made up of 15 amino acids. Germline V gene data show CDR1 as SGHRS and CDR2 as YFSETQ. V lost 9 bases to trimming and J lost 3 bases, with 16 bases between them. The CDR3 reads CANPMDSNYNSPLHF. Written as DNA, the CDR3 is TGCGCCAACCCTATGGACAGTAACTATAATTCACCCCTCCACTTT.

Here the CDR3 DNA reads TGTGCCAGCAGCCCCCAACCTGTAGGGAATTCACCCCTCCACTTT. This codes for CASSPQPVGNSPLHF. The chain uses TRBV9 and TRBJ1-6; D call uncertain. The CDR3 is 15 residues long. Germline assignment: CDR1 SGDLS and CDR2 YYNGEE. V was shortened by 4 bases and J by 7 bases, with 15 bases between the two germline ends.

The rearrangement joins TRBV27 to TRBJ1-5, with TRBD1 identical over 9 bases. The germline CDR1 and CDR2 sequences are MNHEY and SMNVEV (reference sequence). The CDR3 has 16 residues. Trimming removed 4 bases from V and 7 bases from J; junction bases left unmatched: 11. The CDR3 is CASSWTGTGLRQPQHF. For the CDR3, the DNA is TGTGCCAGCAGTTGGACCGGGACAGGGCTTCGACAGCCCCAGCATTTT.